The rows below give T cell receptor beta chains drawn from one sample of a study of T cell responses to AZD1222 COVID-19 vaccine. Only in-frame clones appear in the TCRdb table, and some are missing; sequencing was by immunoSEQ multiplex PCR. The table includes 130,000 to 150,000 clones, around 92% detected once. Specimen: peripheral blood, collected after recovery from COVID-19. Source of these receptors: an adult who had recovered from COVID-19. Each CDR3 is given with its conserved first and last residue. D genes are given only for firm matches. Some rows have no size entry. The others give once, few or many, or a class for an expanded clone.

v_call	j_call	d_call	clone_size	cdr3_aa	cdr3_nt
TRBV19	TRBJ1-2	-	-	CASSKTVVSDVNF	TGTGCCAGTAGTAAGACAGTGGTGTCGGATGTAAACTTC
TRBV30	TRBJ1-1	-	-	CAWSPRPPSWNTEAFF	TGTGCCTGGAGTCCTCGACCCCCCTCATGGAACACTGAAGCTTTCTTT
TRBV19	TRBJ2-7	TRBD1	-	CASSIDTGGRYEQYF	TGTGCCAGTAGTATAGATACAGGGGGCAGGTACGAGCAGTACTTC
TRBV6-6	TRBJ2-3	-	-	CASSRPQGGGTDTQYF	TGTGCCAGCAGTCGACCCCAGGGAGGAGGCACAGATACGCAGTATTTT
TRBV11-2	TRBJ2-4	-	-	CASSLARTGDIQYF	TGTGCCAGCAGCTTAGCGAGGACGGGGGACATTCAGTACTTC
TRBV5-1	TRBJ1-1	TRBD1	-	CASSNKEWTGQAFF	TGCGCCAGCAGCAACAAGGAGTGGACAGGGCAAGCTTTCTTT
TRBV28	TRBJ1-1	TRBD1	-	CASSQRGRTEAFF	TGTGCCAGCAGTCAAAGGGGGCGCACTGAAGCTTTCTTT
TRBV29-1	TRBJ1-2	-	-	CSVDEDGYTF	TGCAGCGTTGATGAGGACGGCTACACCTTC
TRBV4-1	TRBJ2-1	-	-	CASSQDVASRWGEQFF	TGCGCCAGCAGCCAAGATGTCGCTTCTAGGTGGGGTGAGCAGTTCTTC
TRBV29-1	TRBJ1-4	-	-	CSARGADDEKLFF	TGCAGCGCCAGAGGGGCGGATGATGAAAAACTGTTTTTT
TRBV24-1	TRBJ2-2	-	once	CATSDIDRPYTGELFF	TGTGCCACCAGTGATATTGACAGGCCGTACACCGGGGAGCTGTTTTTT
TRBV18	TRBJ1-6	TRBD1	once	CASSPQGARDNSPLHF	TGTGCCAGCTCCCCTCAGGGGGCGCGCGATAATTCACCCCTCCACTTT
TRBV27	TRBJ1-1	-	-	CASSFGGVDEAFF	TGTGCCAGCAGTTTTGGGGGTGTGGATGAAGCTTTCTTT
TRBV30	TRBJ2-2	-	-	CAWSVQGGLRTGELFF	TGTGCCTGGAGTGTTCAAGGCGGATTGAGGACCGGGGAGCTGTTTTTT
TRBV12-3/TRBV12-4	TRBJ1-6	-	-	CASTTTRGSPLHF	TGTGCCAGTACGACTACTCGGGGCTCACCCCTCCACTTT
TRBV5-1	TRBJ2-3	TRBD1	-	CASAPGQSTDTQYF	TGCGCCAGCGCCCCGGGACAGAGCACAGATACGCAGTATTTT
TRBV2	TRBJ2-7	TRBD2	-	CASSEGELAGGHEQYF	TGTGCCAGCAGTGAAGGGGAACTAGCGGGAGGTCACGAGCAGTACTTC
TRBV5-1	TRBJ2-7	TRBD1	-	CASSYPTLGQGFSYEQYF	TGCGCCAGCAGCTACCCTACACTGGGACAGGGATTCTCCTACGAGCAGTACTTC
TRBV10-3	TRBJ1-1	-	-	CAISESRDAEAFF	TGTGCCATCAGTGAGTCGAGGGACGCTGAAGCTTTCTTT
TRBV28	TRBJ1-5	TRBD1	-	CASRGQPNQPQHF	TGTGCCAGCAGGGGACAGCCTAATCAGCCCCAGCATTTT
TRBV2	TRBJ1-1	TRBD1	-	CASSEVTGELLNTEAFF	TGTGCCAGCAGTGAAGTGACAGGGGAATTATTGAACACTGAAGCTTTCTTT
TRBV4-2	TRBJ1-2	TRBD1	-	CASSRLQGANYGYTF	TGTGCCAGCAGCCGCCTACAGGGGGCAAACTATGGCTACACCTTC
TRBV7-2	TRBJ2-1	-	-	CASSLDPGKVQFF	TGTGCCAGCAGCTTAGACCCAGGGAAGGTGCAGTTCTTC
TRBV13	TRBJ1-1	-	-	CASSQESGEFNGLNTEAFF	TGTGCCAGCAGCCAGGAGAGTGGAGAATTTAACGGCCTGAACACTGAAGCTTTCTTT
TRBV5-5	TRBJ1-3	-	-	CASSLEGNTIYF	TGTGCCAGCAGCTTGGAAGGAAACACCATATATTTT
TRBV5-1	TRBJ2-1	-	once	CASSLADVSDNEQFF	TGCGCCAGCAGCTTGGCCGATGTTAGCGACAATGAGCAGTTCTTC
TRBV28	TRBJ2-1	TRBD2	-	CASSHQRDLYNEQFF	TGTGCCAGCAGTCACCAGCGGGATCTCTACAATGAGCAGTTCTTC
TRBV10-2	TRBJ1-5	TRBD1	once	CASRAGQGGLQPQHF	TGCGCCAGCAGAGCGGGACAGGGGGGGCTTCAGCCCCAGCATTTT
TRBV3-1/TRBV3-2	TRBJ2-5	-	-	CASSQDRTTSQYF	TGTGCCAGCAGCCAAGATCGGACTACCTCCCAGTACTTC
TRBV7-9	TRBJ2-5	-	-	CASSSTATVQETQYF	TGTGCCAGCAGCTCAACAGCGACGGTGCAAGAGACCCAGTACTTC
TRBV30	TRBJ1-3	-	-	CAWSVPGPRSTIYF	TGTGCCTGGAGTGTACCCGGTCCCCGCAGCACCATATATTTT